The sequence of this T cell receptor beta chain was determined in a study of blood T cell repertoires in COVID-19. Looking at the study overall: Both acute and convalescent COVID-19 samples were obtained from the United States, Italy and Spain. T cells, B-cell-depleted T cells, or PBMCs supplied cDNA or gDNA.

Per the original methods: Reference gene primer amplification yielded estimated nucleated cell counts. Measured with immunoSEQ multiplex PCR; TCRdb has only the in-frame clones, and not every one. That table gives V, J and clone size, and the DNA gave D and trimming. The sample contains under 200,000 clones, about 80% of which appear only once. Only a few counts were recorded for this clone. The V end was cut by 3 bases, the J end by 5 bases, with 13 bases between. CDR1 is KGHSH, CDR2 LQKENI, per germline. The CDR3 totals 14 residues. The chain has TRBV18 and TRBJ2-5; a possible D gene is TRBD1 (5 bases). This sequence originates from a man in his 70s with active or convalescent COVID-19. Sequenced: peripheral blood. CDR3 nucleotide sequence: TGTGCCAGCTCACCTGGCAGGGCTGATGAGACCCAGTACTTC. The encoded protein is CASSPGRADETQYF.